This T cell receptor beta chain was sequenced in a study of post-analysis software for immune sequencing data (dated by TCRdb to about 2015). Looking at the study overall: Recorded disease courses included relapsing-remitting, secondary progressive and progressive-relapsing multiple sclerosis, with some patients lacking subtype annotation. A subset of samples was prepared in parallel using single-end sample barcoding, then pooled and co-amplified after Illumina adapter ligation. The multiple sclerosis patient repertoires were compared with some twelve previously published healthy control repertoires from donors aged about 6 to 26 years. Overall study results and their limits: Normalized Chao1 diversity was significantly lower in multiple sclerosis patients than controls, suggesting substantial peripheral T-cell clonal expansion. Several TRBV segments, including TRBV5-6, TRBV5-1 and TRBV20-1, were significantly more frequent in patients than controls. When samples were clustered directly using the F measure, samples prepared in the same batch co-clustered strongly, which prompted a batch-effect correction. The control group was slightly older than the multiple sclerosis patient group.

Deletion took 4 bases off V and 1 base off J, with a span of 13 bases between the germline ends. From cysteine to phenylalanine, the CDR3 is 15 amino acids long. Just the 45-base CDR3 DNA is kept, in frame starting at base 1. A remark on this clonotype: Its target antigen remains unknown. Base qualities were left out, and no much larger clone turns up one base away.

The library was produced with PCR. TCRdb shows the sequencer as Illumina HiSeq 2500. To reduce PCR and sequencing biases, unique molecular identifiers were built into the TCR beta cDNA libraries. Per 1 to 10 million input T cells, approximately 500,000 cDNA molecules were obtained, such that each molecule approximated one T cell. The patient libraries were prepared and sequenced using the same protocol as the earlier healthy control dataset. Within a given batch, samples were prepared together, multiplexed and sequenced on the same HiSeq lane. The authors' pipeline ran thus. Raw barcoded reads were processed with MIGEC, discarding single-read molecular identifier groups before consensus assembly and CDR3 extraction. Clonotype tables were post-analysed with VDJtools, normalizing diversity by down-sampling all datasets to the smallest sample size. In repertoire overlap clustering, CDR3 amino acid sequences, but not nucleotide sequences, were matched to correct batch-related cross-sample contamination. The public sequencing data were trimmed at Q25 with fastp and processed into clonotypes with MiXCR by TCRdb, which kept only in-frame beta chains. Under each unique CDR3 protein, matching rows form one entry showing the most common genes and DNA. The V and J calls shown here were made by TCRdb, not taken from the authors' results. For this sample there are roughly 650,000 distinct CDR3 sequences; approximately 60% appear just once. The ten largest clones take up about 11% of the sample.

To demonstrate the VDJtools post-analysis software, the study profiled TCR beta repertoires from the peripheral blood of about a dozen young patients with multiple sclerosis. The multiple sclerosis patients were children and adolescents between roughly 6 and 17 years of age. The sample taken for sequencing was blood. The clonotype comes from a girl between 2 and 10 years old with multiple sclerosis. In this chain, TRBV12-3 or TRBV12-4 is recombined with TRBJ2-5, with the D segment identity uncertain. The DNA sequence is given as TGTGCCAGCAGTTCATTTAAAAGAGGCCAAGAGACCCAGTACTTC. This codes for CASSSFKRGQETQYF.